The source of this T cell receptor beta chain is a study of blood T cell repertoires in COVID-19. Study details: Samples taken during acute and convalescent COVID-19 were collected in the United States, Italy and Spain.

Clinical histories supplied by participants themselves formed the basis of cohort assignment. Cohort 3 donors counted as recovered after two negative PCRs, clearance, or resolved symptoms. CDR1 and CDR2 from the germline V gene are WSHSY and SAAADI. The CDR3 length is 12 residues. Trimming shortened V by 6 bases and J by 7 bases, and 10 bases separated the two germline ends. Sequencing was performed with immunoSEQ multiplex PCR; in TCRdb, only in-frame clones are kept and a portion is missing. Of roughly 180,000 clones in the sample, more than 80% were seen once. The chain is built from TRBV10-2 and TRBJ2-1; no definite D call. Sequencing was carried out using PBMCs or T cells enriched from blood (not recorded which). This receptor was taken from a man aged 35-49 years who had recovered from COVID-19. CDR3 region: CASRRSINEQFF. As DNA, the CDR3 is TGCGCCAGCAGGAGAAGTATTAATGAGCAGTTCTTC.